This T cell receptor beta chain was retrieved from a study of untreated major depressive disorder. Controls never had mood disorders and self-rated depressive symptoms at 5 or less. Approximately 30 ml of peripheral blood was collected per donor. Repertoires were generated with immunoSEQ multiplex PCR, while TCRdb's copy carries only in-frame clones and drops some. The sample lists 20,000 to 25,000 clones, roughly nine tenths occurring once. V lost 3 bases, J lost 0 bases, and 7 bases lay in between. This CDR3 has 14 residues. Germline CDR1 is SGHRS and CDR2 is YFSETQ. The sequence came from a woman between 40 and 50 years old in good health. What was sequenced was CD4+ T cells from PBMCs. V usage is TRBV5-1 and J usage is TRBJ2-1, with D perhaps TRBD1 (6 bases). The CDR3 sequence is CASSSDSSYNEQFF. The CDR3 DNA reads TGCGCCAGCAGCTCGGACAGCTCCTACAATGAGCAGTTCTTC.